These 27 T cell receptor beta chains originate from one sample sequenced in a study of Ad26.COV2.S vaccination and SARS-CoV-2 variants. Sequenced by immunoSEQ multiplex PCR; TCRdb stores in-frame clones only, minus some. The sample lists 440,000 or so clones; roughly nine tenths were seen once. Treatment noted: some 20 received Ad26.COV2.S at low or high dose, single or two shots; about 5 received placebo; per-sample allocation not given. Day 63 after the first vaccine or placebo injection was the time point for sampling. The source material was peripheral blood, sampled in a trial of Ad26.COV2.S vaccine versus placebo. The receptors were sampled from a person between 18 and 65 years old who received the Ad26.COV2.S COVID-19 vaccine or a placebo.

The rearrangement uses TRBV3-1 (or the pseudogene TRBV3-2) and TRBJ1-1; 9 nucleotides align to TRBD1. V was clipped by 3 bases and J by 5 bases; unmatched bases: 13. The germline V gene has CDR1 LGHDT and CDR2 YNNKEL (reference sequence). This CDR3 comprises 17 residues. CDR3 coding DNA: TGTGCCAGCAGCCAGATAAGGAAGGACAGGGGAAGGACTGAAGCTTTCTTT. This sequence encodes CASSQIRKDRGRTEAFF.

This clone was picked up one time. The CDR3 loop is CAWSVGQWNDHEQYF. CDR3 nucleotides: TGTGCCTGGAGTGTAGGGCAGTGGAATGACCACGAGCAGTACTTC. This chain uses TRBV30 with TRBJ2-7, with D unresolved. The CDR3 loop spans 15 amino acids. Deletions cut 0 bases from V and 5 bases from J, with 17 bases between. The germline V gene encodes CDR1 GTSNPN and CDR2 SVGIG (reference sequence).

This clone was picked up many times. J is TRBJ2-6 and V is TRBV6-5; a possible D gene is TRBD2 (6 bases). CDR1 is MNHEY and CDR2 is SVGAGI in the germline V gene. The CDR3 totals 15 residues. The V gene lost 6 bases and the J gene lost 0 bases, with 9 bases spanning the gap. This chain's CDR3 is CASRTGGSGANVLTF. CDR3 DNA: TGTGCCAGCAGGACCGGGGGCTCTGGGGCCAACGTCCTGACTTTC.

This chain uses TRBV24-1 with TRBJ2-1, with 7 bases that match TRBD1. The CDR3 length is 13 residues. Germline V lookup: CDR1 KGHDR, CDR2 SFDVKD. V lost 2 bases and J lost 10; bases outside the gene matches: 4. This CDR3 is CATSDWDSLEQFF. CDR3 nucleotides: TGTGCCACCAGTGATTGGGACAGCCTAGAGCAGTTCTTC.

The CDR3 loop is CASSYQTGLAYGYTF. DNA for the CDR3: TGTGCCAGCAGTTACCAAACAGGTTTAGCCTATGGCTACACCTTC. V and J are TRBV6-6 and TRBJ1-2; TRBD1 is a possible D gene (5 bases). The CDR3 extends over 15 amino acids. Germline CDR1 reads MNHNY; CDR2 reads SVGAGI (reference sequence). Trimming left V 2 bases short and J 4 bases short, with 14 bases between.

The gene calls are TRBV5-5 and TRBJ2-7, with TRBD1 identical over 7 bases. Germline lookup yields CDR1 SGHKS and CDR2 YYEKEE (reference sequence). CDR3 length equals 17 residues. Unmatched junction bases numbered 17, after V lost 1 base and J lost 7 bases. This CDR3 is CASSLSAGGTKYLEQYF. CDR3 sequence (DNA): TGTGCCAGCAGCTTGTCCGCAGGGGGAACGAAATATCTTGAGCAGTACTTC. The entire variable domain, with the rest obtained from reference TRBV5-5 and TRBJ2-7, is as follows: DAGVTQSPTHLIKTRGQQVTLRCSPISGHKSVSWYQQVLGQGPQFIFQYYEKEERGRGNFPDRFSARQFPNYSSELNVNALLLGDSALYLCASSLSAGGTKYLEQYFGPGTRLTVT.

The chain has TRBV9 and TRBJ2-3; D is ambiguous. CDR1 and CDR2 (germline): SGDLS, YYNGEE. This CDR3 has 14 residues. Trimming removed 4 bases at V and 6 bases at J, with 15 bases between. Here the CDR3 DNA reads TGTGCCAGCAGCCCTGAGCTGGGTATGGATACGCAGTATTTT. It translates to CASSPELGMDTQYF.

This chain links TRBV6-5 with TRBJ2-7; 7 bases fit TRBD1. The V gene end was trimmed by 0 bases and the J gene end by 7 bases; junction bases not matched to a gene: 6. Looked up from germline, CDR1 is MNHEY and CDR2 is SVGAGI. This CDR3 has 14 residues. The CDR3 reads CASSYSPRGREQYF. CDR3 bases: TGTGCCAGCAGTTACTCCCCTAGGGGGCGAGAGCAGTACTTC.

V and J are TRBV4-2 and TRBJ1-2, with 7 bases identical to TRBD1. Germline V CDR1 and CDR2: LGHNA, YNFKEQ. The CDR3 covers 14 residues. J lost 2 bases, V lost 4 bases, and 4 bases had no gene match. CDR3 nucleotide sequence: TGTGCCAGCAGCCCGCAACAGGGGAACTATGGCTACACCTTC. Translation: CASSPQQGNYGYTF.

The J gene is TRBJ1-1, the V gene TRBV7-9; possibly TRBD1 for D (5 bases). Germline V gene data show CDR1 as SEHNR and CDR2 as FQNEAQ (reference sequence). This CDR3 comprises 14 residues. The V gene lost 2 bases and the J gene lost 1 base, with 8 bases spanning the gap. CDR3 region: CASSLMQGNTEAFF. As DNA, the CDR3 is TGTGCCAGCAGCTTAATGCAGGGGAACACTGAAGCTTTCTTT.

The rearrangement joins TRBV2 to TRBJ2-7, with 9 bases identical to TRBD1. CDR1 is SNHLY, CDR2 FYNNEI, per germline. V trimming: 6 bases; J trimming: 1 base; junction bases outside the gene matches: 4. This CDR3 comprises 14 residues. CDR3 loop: CASRDRGISYEQYF. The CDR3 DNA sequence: TGTGCCAGCAGGGACAGGGGAATTTCCTACGAGCAGTACTTC. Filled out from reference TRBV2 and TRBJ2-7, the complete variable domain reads EPEVTQTPSHQVTQMGQEVILRCVPISNHLYFYWYRQILGQKVEFLVSFYNNEISEKSEIFDDQFSVERPDGSNFTLKIRSTKLEDSAMYFCASRDRGISYEQYFGPGTRLTVT.

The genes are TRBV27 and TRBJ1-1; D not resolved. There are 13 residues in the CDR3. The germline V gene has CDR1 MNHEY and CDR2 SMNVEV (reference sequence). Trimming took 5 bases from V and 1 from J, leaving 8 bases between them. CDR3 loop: CASSLRQNTEAFF. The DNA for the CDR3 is TGTGCCAGCAGTCTGAGACAGAACACTGAAGCTTTCTTT.

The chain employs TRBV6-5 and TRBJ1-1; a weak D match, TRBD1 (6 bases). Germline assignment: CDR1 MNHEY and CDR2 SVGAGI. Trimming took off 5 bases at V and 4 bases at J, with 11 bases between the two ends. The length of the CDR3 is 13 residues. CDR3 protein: CASSTTGLTEAFF. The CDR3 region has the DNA TGTGCCAGCAGTACGACAGGTCTCACTGAAGCTTTCTTT.

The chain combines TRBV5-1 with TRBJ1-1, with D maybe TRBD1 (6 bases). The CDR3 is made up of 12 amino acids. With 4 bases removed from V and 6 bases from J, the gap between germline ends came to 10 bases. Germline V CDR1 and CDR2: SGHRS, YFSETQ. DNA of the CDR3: TGCGCCAGCAGCCCCAAGGGGGCTGAAGCTTTCTTT. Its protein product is CASSPKGAEAFF.

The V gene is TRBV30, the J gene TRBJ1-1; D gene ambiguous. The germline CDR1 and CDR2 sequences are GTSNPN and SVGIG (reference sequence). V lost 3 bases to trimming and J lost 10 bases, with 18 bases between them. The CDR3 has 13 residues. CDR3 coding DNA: TGTGCCTGGAGCGAGGCGGGAGTTGGTGGAGCTTTCTTT. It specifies CAWSEAGVGGAFF. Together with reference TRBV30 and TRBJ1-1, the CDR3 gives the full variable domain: SQTIHQWPATLVQPVGSPLSLECTVEGTSNPNLYWYRQAAGRGLQLLFYSVGIGQISSEVPQNLSASRPQDRQFILSSKKLLLSDSGFYLCAWSEAGVGGAFFGQGTRLTVV.

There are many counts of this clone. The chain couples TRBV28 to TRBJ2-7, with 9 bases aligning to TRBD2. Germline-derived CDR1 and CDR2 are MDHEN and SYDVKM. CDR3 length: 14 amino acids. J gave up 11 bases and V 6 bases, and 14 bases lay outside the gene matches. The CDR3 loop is CASSLSMVAGEKYF. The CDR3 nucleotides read TGTGCCAGCAGCCTGAGTATGGTAGCGGGAGAAAAGTACTTC.

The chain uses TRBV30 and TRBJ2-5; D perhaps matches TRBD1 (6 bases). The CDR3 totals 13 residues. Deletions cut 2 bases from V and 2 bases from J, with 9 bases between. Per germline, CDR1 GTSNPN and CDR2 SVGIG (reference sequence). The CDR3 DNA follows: TGTGCCTGGAGTCGGACAGCGCAAGAGACCCAGTACTTC. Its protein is CAWSRTAQETQYF.

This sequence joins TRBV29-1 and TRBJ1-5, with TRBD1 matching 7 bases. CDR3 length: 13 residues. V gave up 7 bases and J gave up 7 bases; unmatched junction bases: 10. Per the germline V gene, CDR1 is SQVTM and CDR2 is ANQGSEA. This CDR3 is CSAGDSEGQPQHF. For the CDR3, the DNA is TGCAGCGCCGGGGACAGTGAGGGACAGCCCCAGCATTTT.

For the CDR3, the DNA is TGTGCCAGCACCGGGAGCCCGACAAGTCGGAGGCCAACTAATGAAAAACTGTTTTTT. Its translation is CASTGSPTSRRPTNEKLFF. The J gene is TRBJ1-4, the V gene TRBV27; D not resolved. This CDR3 has 19 amino acids. V lost 7 bases and J lost 0, with 24 bases in between. Germline V gives CDR1 MNHEY, CDR2 SMNVEV (reference sequence).

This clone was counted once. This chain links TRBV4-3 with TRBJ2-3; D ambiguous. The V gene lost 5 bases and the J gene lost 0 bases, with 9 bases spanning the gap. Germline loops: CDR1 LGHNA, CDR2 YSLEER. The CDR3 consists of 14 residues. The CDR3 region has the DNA TGCGCCAGCAGCAAAACGGCTAGCACAGATACGCAGTATTTT. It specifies CASSKTASTDTQYF.

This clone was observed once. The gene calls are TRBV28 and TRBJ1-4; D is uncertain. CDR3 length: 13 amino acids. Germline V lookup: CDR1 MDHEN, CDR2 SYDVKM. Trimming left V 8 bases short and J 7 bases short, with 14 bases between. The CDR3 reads CASHPSGVEKLFF. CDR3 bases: TGTGCCAGCCACCCTAGTGGGGTTGAAAAACTGTTTTTT.

The CDR3 spells CASSPTTGGFSNQPQHF. CDR3 DNA: TGTGCCAGCAGTCCTACAACAGGGGGATTTAGCAATCAGCCCCAGCATTTT. The V call is TRBV28, the J call TRBJ1-5; 8 bases map to TRBD1. Germline V gene sequence: CDR1 MDHEN, CDR2 SYDVKM. The V gene end was trimmed by 5 bases and the J gene end by 0 bases; junction bases not matched to a gene: 9. This CDR3 is 17 amino acids long.

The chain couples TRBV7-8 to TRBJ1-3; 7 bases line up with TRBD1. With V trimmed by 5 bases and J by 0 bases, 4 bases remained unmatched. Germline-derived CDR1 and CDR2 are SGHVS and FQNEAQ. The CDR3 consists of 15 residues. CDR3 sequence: CASSPQGDSGNTIYF. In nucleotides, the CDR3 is TGTGCCAGCAGCCCGCAGGGGGACTCTGGAAACACCATATATTTT.

This chain's CDR3 is CATSGHGQGFWNEQFF. The CDR3 region has the DNA TGTGCCACCAGCGGCCATGGACAGGGGTTTTGGAATGAGCAGTTCTTC. The genes are TRBV24-1 and TRBJ2-1; 9 bases fit TRBD1. The CDR3 contains 16 residues. V was clipped by 7 bases and J by 7 bases; unmatched bases: 13. In germline, CDR1 is KGHDR, CDR2 SFDVKD.

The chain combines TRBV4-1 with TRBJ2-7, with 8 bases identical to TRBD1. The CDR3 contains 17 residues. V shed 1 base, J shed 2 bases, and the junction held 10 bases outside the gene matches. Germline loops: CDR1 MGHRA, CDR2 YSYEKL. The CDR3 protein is CASSQVTGTGATYEQYF. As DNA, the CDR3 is TGCGCCAGCAGCCAAGTCACCGGGACAGGCGCAACCTACGAGCAGTACTTC.

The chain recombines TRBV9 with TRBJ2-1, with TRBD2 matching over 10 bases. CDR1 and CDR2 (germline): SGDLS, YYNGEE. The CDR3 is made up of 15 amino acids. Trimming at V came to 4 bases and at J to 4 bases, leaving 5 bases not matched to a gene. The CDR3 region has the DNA TGTGCCAGCAGCTTGCCTAGCGGGAGTTACAATGAGCAGTTCTTC. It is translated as CASSLPSGSYNEQFF. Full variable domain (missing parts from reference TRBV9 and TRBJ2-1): DSGVTQTPKHLITATGQRVTLRCSPRSGDLSVYWYQQSLDQGLQFLIQYYNGEERAKGNILERFSAQQFPDLHSELNLSSLELGDSALYFCASSLPSGSYNEQFFGPGTRLTVL.

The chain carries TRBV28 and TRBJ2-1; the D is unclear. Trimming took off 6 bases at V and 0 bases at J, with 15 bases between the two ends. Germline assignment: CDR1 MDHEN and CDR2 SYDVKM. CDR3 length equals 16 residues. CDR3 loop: CASSRRWASSYNEQFF. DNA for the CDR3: TGTGCCAGCAGCCGCCGTTGGGCTAGCTCCTACAATGAGCAGTTCTTC.